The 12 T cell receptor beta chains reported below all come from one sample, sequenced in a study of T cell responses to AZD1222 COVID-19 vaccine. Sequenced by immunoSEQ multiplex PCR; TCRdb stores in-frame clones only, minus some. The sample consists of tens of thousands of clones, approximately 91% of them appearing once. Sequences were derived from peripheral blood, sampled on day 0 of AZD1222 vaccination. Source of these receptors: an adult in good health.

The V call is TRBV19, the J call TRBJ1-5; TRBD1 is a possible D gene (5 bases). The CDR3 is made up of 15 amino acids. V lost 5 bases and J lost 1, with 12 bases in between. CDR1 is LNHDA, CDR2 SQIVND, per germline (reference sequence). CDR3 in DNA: TGTGCCAGTAGTCCCGGGCAGGGAAGCAATCAGCCCCAGCATTTT. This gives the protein CASSPGQGSNQPQHF.

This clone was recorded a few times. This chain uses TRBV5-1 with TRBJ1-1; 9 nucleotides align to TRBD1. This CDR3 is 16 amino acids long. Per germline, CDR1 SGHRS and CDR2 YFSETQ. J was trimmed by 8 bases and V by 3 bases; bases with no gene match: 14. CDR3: CASSSLSLGQGLEAFF. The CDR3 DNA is TGCGCCAGCAGCTCCCTCTCCCTAGGACAGGGGCTCGAAGCTTTCTTT.

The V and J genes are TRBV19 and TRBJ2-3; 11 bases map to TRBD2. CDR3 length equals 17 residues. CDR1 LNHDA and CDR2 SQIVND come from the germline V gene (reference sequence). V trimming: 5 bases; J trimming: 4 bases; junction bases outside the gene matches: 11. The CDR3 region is CASSESSGRRWPDTQYF. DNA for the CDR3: TGTGCCAGTAGTGAATCTAGCGGGAGGCGTTGGCCAGATACGCAGTATTTT.

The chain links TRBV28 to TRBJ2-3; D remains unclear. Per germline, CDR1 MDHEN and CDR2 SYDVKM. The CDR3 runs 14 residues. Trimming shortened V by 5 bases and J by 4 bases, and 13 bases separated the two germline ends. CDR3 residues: CASSLTGLSDTQYF. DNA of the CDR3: TGTGCCAGCAGTCTCACGGGTCTGTCAGATACGCAGTATTTT. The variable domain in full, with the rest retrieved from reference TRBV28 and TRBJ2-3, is DVKVTQSSRYLVKRTGEKVFLECVQDMDHENMFWYRQDPGLGLRLIYFSYDVKMKEKGDIPEGYSVSREKKERFSLILESASTNQTSMYLCASSLTGLSDTQYFGPGTRLTVL.

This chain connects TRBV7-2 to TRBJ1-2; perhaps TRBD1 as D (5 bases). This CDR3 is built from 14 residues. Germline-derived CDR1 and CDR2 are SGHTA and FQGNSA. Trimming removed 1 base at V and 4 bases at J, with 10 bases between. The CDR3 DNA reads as TGTGCCAGCAGCTTAGAGGGGCTAGGCTATGGCTACACCTTC. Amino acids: CASSLEGLGYGYTF.

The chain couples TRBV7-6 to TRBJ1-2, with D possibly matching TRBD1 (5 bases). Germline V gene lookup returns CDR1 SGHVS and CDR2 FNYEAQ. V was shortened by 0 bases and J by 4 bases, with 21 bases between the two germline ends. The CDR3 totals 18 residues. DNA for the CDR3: TGTGCCAGCAGCTTAGCCCTCGCAAGACAGCCCCTCGTCTATGGCTACACCTTC. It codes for CASSLALARQPLVYGYTF. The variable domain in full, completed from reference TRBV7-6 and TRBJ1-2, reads GAGVSQSPRYKVTKRGQDVALRCDPISGHVSLYWYRQALGQGPEFLTYFNYEAQQDKSGLPNDRFSAERPEGSISTLTIQRTEQRDSAMYRCASSLALARQPLVYGYTFGSGTRLTVV.

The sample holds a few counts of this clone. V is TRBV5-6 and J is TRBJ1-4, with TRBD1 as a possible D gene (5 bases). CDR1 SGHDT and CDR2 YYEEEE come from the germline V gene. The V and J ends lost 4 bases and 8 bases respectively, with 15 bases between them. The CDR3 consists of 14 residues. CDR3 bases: TGTGCCAGCAGCAGACCGGGACTCGAGGAAAAACTGTTTTTT. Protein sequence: CASSRPGLEEKLFF.

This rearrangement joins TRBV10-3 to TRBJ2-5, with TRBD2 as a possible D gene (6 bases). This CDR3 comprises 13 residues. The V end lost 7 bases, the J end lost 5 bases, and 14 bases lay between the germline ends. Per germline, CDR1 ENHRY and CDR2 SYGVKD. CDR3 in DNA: TGTGCCATCACGGAGGGACGAGGGGAGACCCAGTACTTC. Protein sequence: CAITEGRGETQYF.

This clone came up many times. CDR3 loop: CASSATSSSYNEQFF. CDR3 sequence (DNA): TGCGCCAGCAGCGCGACTTCTAGCTCCTACAATGAGCAGTTCTTC. This chain links TRBV4-3 with TRBJ2-1; no clear D. Germline-derived CDR1 and CDR2 are LGHNA and YSLEER. V lost 5 bases and J 0 bases, leaving 11 bases between the germline ends. The CDR3 covers 15 residues.

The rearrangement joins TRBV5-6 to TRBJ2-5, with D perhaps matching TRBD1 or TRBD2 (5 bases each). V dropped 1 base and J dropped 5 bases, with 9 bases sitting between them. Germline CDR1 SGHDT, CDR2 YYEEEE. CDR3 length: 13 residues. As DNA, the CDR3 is TGTGCCAGCAGCTTGCTCGGGGACGAGACCCAGTACTTC. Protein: CASSLLGDETQYF.

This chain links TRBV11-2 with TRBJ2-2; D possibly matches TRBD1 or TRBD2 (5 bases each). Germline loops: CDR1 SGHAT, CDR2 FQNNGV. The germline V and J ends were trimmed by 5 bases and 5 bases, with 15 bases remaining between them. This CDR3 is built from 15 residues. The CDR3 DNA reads TGTGCCAGCAGCGCCCGGGGCAGGAGGACCGGGGAGCTGTTTTTT. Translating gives CASSARGRRTGELFF.

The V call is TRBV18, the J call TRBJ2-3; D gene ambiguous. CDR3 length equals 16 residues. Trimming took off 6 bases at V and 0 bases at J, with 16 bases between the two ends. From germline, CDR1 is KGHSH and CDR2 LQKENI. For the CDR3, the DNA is TGTGCCAGCTCTCTACCAGGCGGCCCTAGCACAGATACGCAGTATTTT. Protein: CASSLPGGPSTDTQYF.